Listed below are T cell receptor beta chains from one sample, sequenced in a study of blood T cells in healthy people across ages. TCRdb reanalysed the 5' RACE reads using MiXCR and keeps one entry per CDR3 protein. The sample has about 780,000 distinct CDR3 sequences; 46% are singletons. The material sequenced was blood. The receptors originated from a man at least 80 years old in good health. Both conserved end residues are part of each CDR3. Clone size is stated in some rows and not others, as once, few, many or a class when expanded.

>TRBJ1-5|-|TRBV27
CASRVTGWENSNQPQHF
>TRBJ1-1|few|TRBV20-1
CSARDLQGNTEAFF
>TRBJ2-3|few|TRBV7-2
CASSPTVRYTDTQYF
>-|-|TRBV12-3/TRBV12-4
CASSLGFGGNEQYF
>TRBJ2-7|-|TRBV2
CASSDPGQASSYEQYF
>TRBJ2-7|-|TRBV3-1
CASSHGSGVHEQYF
>TRBJ2-7|-|TRBV12-3/TRBV12-4
CASKTAPTTYEQYF
>TRBJ1-1|-|TRBV6-1
CASLAATGRTEAFF
>TRBJ2-1|-|TRBV7-2
CASSLGWQETQFF
>TRBJ2-3|-|TRBV20-1
CSAPDFTDTQYF
>TRBJ2-1|-|TRBV20-1
CSAHNTGGSLNEQFF
>TRBJ2-3|many|TRBV29-1
CSVEASRDTQYF
>TRBJ2-1|few|TRBV24-1
CATSDPRAGVRNEQFF
>TRBJ2-1|few|TRBV29-1
CSVEDSGDEQFF
>TRBJ2-1|-|TRBV3-1
CASSPGGFYNEQFF
>TRBJ2-1|many|TRBV7-2
CASSFKAGRRDEQFF
>TRBJ2-7|few|TRBV28
CASSNRERYEQYF
>TRBJ2-3|-|TRBV5-6
CASSFGGLLDTDTQYF
>TRBJ2-3|-|TRBV12-3/TRBV12-4
CASTKSGDTQYF
>TRBJ1-1|-|TRBV4-2
CASSQGMNTEAFF
>TRBJ2-3|many|TRBV7-9
CASSLLETDTQYF
>-|-|TRBV29-1
CSFSLGGLYNEQYF
>-|-|TRBV3-1
CASSHHHLGETQYF
>TRBJ1-6|few|TRBV29-1
CSVRRDGDSPLHF
>TRBJ2-7|-|TRBV7-2
CASSRLAGAYEQYF
>TRBJ1-1|few|TRBV7-9
CASSLVQMNTEAFF
>TRBJ1-4|-|TRBV6-4
CASSVDRGSEKLFF
>TRBJ1-2|-|TRBV7-9
CASSFRGGAYGYTF
>TRBJ2-1|-|TRBV29-1
CSVNTGSYEQFF
>TRBJ1-1|few|TRBV3-1
CASSQPQGNTEAFF
>TRBJ2-7|-|TRBV9
CASSARAGGEEEQYF
>TRBJ2-1|-|TRBV7-3
CASSPGVARYNEQFF
>TRBJ2-7|-|TRBV7-8
CASSLARGGSGREQYF
>TRBJ2-7|-|TRBV4-2
CASSQELVPPEQYF
>TRBJ2-5|-|TRBV6-5
CASSRTGVRETQYF
>-|-|TRBV3-1
CASSQDNSVLAFLEQYF
>TRBJ2-5|once|TRBV4-2
CVSSRWTSGSQETQYF
>TRBJ1-2|few|TRBV7-2
CASERQGESVYGYTF
>TRBJ2-5|many|TRBV9
CASSRQVGRETQYF
>TRBJ2-7|-|TRBV6-2/TRBV6-3
CASSYVAGGIEQYF
>TRBJ2-1|-|TRBV20-1
CSARDQTTYNEQFF
>-|-|TRBV5-6
CASSRGTSAQETQYF
>TRBJ2-7|few|TRBV10-2
CASSDRGVDEQYF
>TRBJ2-1|few|TRBV7-9
CASSFLAGLGEQFF
>TRBJ2-1|-|TRBV6-2/TRBV6-3
CATYELTVSNEQFF
>TRBJ2-4|-|TRBV15
CATSRFIPGQLDLAKNIQYF
>TRBJ2-1|-|TRBV3-1
CASNSAGHEQFF
>TRBJ2-7|few|TRBV20-1
CSALRHSGQSYEQYF
>TRBJ2-3|few|TRBV5-1
CASSYGGLGVVPDTQYF
>TRBJ2-1|-|TRBV24-1
CATSDLSGTDDYNEQFF
>TRBJ2-2|few|TRBV7-2
CASSLANGGELFF
>TRBJ2-3|-|TRBV12-3/TRBV12-4
CASKQRGLRREPSTDTQYF
>TRBJ2-7|-|TRBV28
CASSPTWWTGSYEQYF
>TRBJ2-3|-|TRBV20-1
CSAPTGGGQYF
>TRBJ2-3|-|TRBV5-1
CASSLTGESTDTQYF
>TRBJ2-3|few|TRBV12-3/TRBV12-4
CASSPTKGVLTDTQYF
>TRBJ2-7|-|TRBV7-2
CASSLVTSLDYNEQYF
>TRBJ2-7|few|TRBV6-2/TRBV6-3
CASSYSAGGASEQYF
>TRBJ2-7|-|TRBV3-1
CASSQPGHPYEQYF